These 30 T cell receptor beta chains share one sample of origin, sequenced in a study of CD8 T cells in ankylosing spondylitis. Study-wide points: Made up of eight highly homologous variants, a TCR beta motif appeared characteristic of ankylosing spondylitis blood.

MiXCR was run by TCRdb on the 5' RACE reads, yielding one entry per CDR3 protein. The profile shows roughly 470,000 distinct CDR3 sequences, 25% to 30% of them singletons. These receptors' targets are unknown. Sequenced sample: blood, either unsorted or a sorted T cell fraction (not recorded which). These receptors all stem from a male donor with ankylosing spondylitis.

This clonotype appeared a few times. The V and J genes are TRBV3-1 and TRBJ2-1; D might be TRBD1 (6 bases). The CDR3 sequence is 17 residues long. Trimming left V 3 bases short and J 10 bases short, with 25 bases between. Per the germline V gene, CDR1 is LGHDT and CDR2 is YNNKEL (reference sequence). The CDR3 reads CASSHIFSGQMIGEQFF. The CDR3 region has the DNA TGTGCCAGCAGCCATATATTCTCGGGACAAATGATAGGGGAGCAGTTCTTC.

The chain links TRBV5-1 to TRBJ2-2; 11 bases are a match to TRBD2. Trimming cost V 3 bases and J 7 bases; bases outside gene matches: 5. CDR1 and CDR2 (germline): SGHRS, YFSETQ. This CDR3 contains 15 residues. For the CDR3, the DNA is TGCGCCAGCAGCTACCTAGCGGGAGGAGACGGGGAGCTGTTTTTT. As protein: CASSYLAGGDGELFF.

The V and J genes are TRBV6-2 or TRBV6-3 and TRBJ2-7; D possibly uses TRBD1 or TRBD2 (5 bases each). Germline-derived CDR1 and CDR2 are MNHEY and SVGEGT. The germline V and J ends were trimmed by 5 bases and 4 bases, with 24 bases remaining between them. The CDR3 sequence is 17 residues long. This CDR3 reads CASSTPKQALRGYEQYV. CDR3 in DNA: TGTGCCAGCAGTACCCCTAAACAAGCGTTGAGGGGATACGAGCAGTACGTC.

The genes are TRBV12-3 or TRBV12-4 and TRBJ2-1; TRBD1 agrees at 12 bases. Germline trimming cut 4 bases from V and 9 bases from J; bases unmatched to any gene: 7. The CDR3 extends over 15 amino acids. The CDR3 protein is CASSSSGTGGIEQFF. The DNA for the CDR3 is TGTGCCAGCAGTTCGTCCGGGACAGGGGGCATTGAGCAGTTCTTC.

The chain employs TRBV19 and TRBJ1-2; a possible D gene is TRBD1 (5 bases). CDR3 size: 13 residues. Germline V CDR1 and CDR2: LNHDA, SQIVND (reference sequence). Deletions cut 6 bases from V and 7 bases from J, with 15 bases between. CDR3 protein: CASRGTAPFGYTF. CDR3 DNA: TGTGCCAGTAGGGGGACCGCTCCCTTTGGCTACACCTTC.

This clonotype was counted at least ten times. The chain links TRBV5-1 to TRBJ1-4; D is undetermined. The CDR3 runs 13 residues. CDR1 and CDR2 (germline): SGHRS, YFSETQ. The V gene lost 4 bases and the J gene lost 5 bases, with 9 bases spanning the gap. The CDR3 coding sequence is TGCGCCAGCAGCCAGACGTCGAATGAAAAACTGTTTTTT. Translating it yields CASSQTSNEKLFF.

The table lists this clonotype with a count of one. CDR3 in DNA: TGCAGTGCCCCCCTGCCCGGGGGCACTGAAGCTTTCTTT. Amino acids: CSAPLPGGTEAFF. The chain is built from TRBV20-1 and TRBJ1-1, with a possible D match to TRBD1 (5 bases). The CDR3 is 13 residues long. The germline V gene encodes CDR1 DFQATT and CDR2 SNEGSKA (reference sequence). V was pared by 6 bases and J by 4 bases, with 15 bases between.

This clonotype has a handful of counts. J is TRBJ2-4 and V is TRBV11-1, with 13 bases lining up with TRBD2. The germline V gene has CDR1 SGHAT and CDR2 FQDESV (reference sequence). V gave up 4 bases and J gave up 2 bases; unmatched junction bases: 11. This CDR3 comprises 19 residues. Here the CDR3 reads CASSSYGLAGDGSKNIQYF. CDR3 in DNA: TGTGCCAGCAGCTCCTACGGACTAGCGGGAGACGGGTCCAAAAACATTCAGTACTTC.

A few counts support this clonotype. The chain couples TRBV19 to TRBJ1-1, with D tentatively TRBD1 (6 bases). The ends were cut back, 11 bases at V and 0 bases at J, with 19 bases in the middle. This CDR3 is built from 15 residues. Germline CDR1 LNHDA, CDR2 SQIVND (reference sequence). The chain's CDR3 is CASQEPGQLNTEAFF. The CDR3 bases are TGTGCCTCTCAGGAACCGGGACAATTGAACACTGAAGCTTTCTTT.

For the CDR3, the DNA is TGCAGCGTTGTTTTCATGGGTTACTCCTACAATGAGCAGTTCTTC. Translated, it gives CSVVFMGYSYNEQFF. This chain connects TRBV29-1 to TRBJ2-1; D ambiguous. This CDR3 has 15 amino acids. Looked up from germline, CDR1 is SQVTM and CDR2 is ANQGSEA. V was cut by 4 bases and J by 0 bases, with 13 bases left in between.

This clonotype has ten or more counts. One junction end does not reproduce the germline sequence, and a read error may be involved. The rearrangement uses TRBV5-1 and TRBJ2-3; D might be TRBD1 (6 bases). Germline-derived CDR1 and CDR2 are SGHRS and YFSETQ. CDR3 length: 14 residues. The CDR3 spells CASSPGQNTDTQYF. CDR3 nucleotide sequence: TGTGCCAGCTCACCTGGACAGAACACAGATACGCAGTATTTT.

The chain is built from TRBV7-2 and TRBJ1-1; D gene unclear. Germline lookup yields CDR1 SGHTA and CDR2 FQGNSA. CDR3 size: 15 residues. V lost 8 bases and J 1 base, leaving 17 bases between the germline ends. DNA for the CDR3: TGTGCCAGCTCTAAGCTGTCCTGGCCGAACACTGAAGCTTTCTTT. It translates to CASSKLSWPNTEAFF.

The chain couples TRBV5-1 to TRBJ2-1; the D gene is possibly TRBD2 (7 bases). The germline V gene encodes CDR1 SGHRS and CDR2 YFSETQ. The CDR3 contains 16 residues. Trimming shortened V by 3 bases and J by 1 base, and 14 bases separated the two germline ends. The CDR3 region is CASSSGRGGSYNEQFF. CDR3 sequence (DNA): TGCGCCAGCAGCTCCGGTAGGGGGGGTTCCTACAATGAGCAGTTCTTC.

Only a few counts were recorded for this clonotype. This CDR3 is CSAWGGAVADTQYF. CDR3 DNA sequence: TGCAGTGCATGGGGGGGAGCGGTGGCAGATACGCAGTATTTT. The gene calls are TRBV20-1 and TRBJ2-3; 7 bases match TRBD2. V gave up 6 bases and J gave up 4 bases; unmatched junction bases: 10. CDR3 length: 14 amino acids. Per the germline V gene, CDR1 is DFQATT and CDR2 is SNEGSKA (reference sequence).

The chain employs TRBV10-3 and TRBJ2-7, with 12 bases aligning to TRBD2. The CDR3 is 14 amino acids. The germline V gene has CDR1 ENHRY and CDR2 SYGVKD. Trimming cost V 5 bases and J 6 bases; bases outside gene matches: 5. The CDR3 reads CAISPLAGGVEQYF. The CDR3 nucleotides are TGTGCCATCAGTCCACTAGCGGGAGGAGTCGAGCAGTACTTC.

The rearrangement joins TRBV2 to TRBJ2-5, with D possibly matching TRBD2 (5 bases). Trimming cost V 10 bases and J 1 base, with 10 bases left between them. From germline, CDR1 is SNHLY and CDR2 FYNNEI. This CDR3 has 12 residues. CDR3 sequence reads: CATAEFQETQYF. The CDR3 DNA reads as TGTGCCACAGCGGAGTTCCAAGAGACCCAGTACTTC.

CDR3 nucleotide sequence: TGTGCCAGCAGCTTCGTAAGGGATACGCAGTATTTT. It is translated as CASSFVRDTQYF. V gene TRBV11-3 combines with J gene TRBJ2-3; D remains unclear. Per the germline V gene, CDR1 is SGHNT and CDR2 is YENEEA. There are 12 residues in the CDR3. The V end was cut by 3 bases, the J end by 6 bases, with 7 bases between.

This clonotype has more than one count but fewer than ten. The chain carries TRBV5-1 and TRBJ2-3; 7 positions agree with TRBD2. The V gene end was trimmed by 5 bases and the J gene end by 1 base; junction bases not matched to a gene: 10. This CDR3 is 16 amino acids long. Germline lookup yields CDR1 SGHRS and CDR2 YFSETQ. CDR3 sequence: CASRKGTAGGTDTQYF. CDR3 bases: TGCGCCAGCAGAAAGGGGACCGCGGGGGGCACAGATACGCAGTATTTT.

This clonotype was detected only a few times. CDR3 nucleotide sequence: TGTGCCAGCACCGCCTTTGTGGTGAACACTGAAGCTTTCTTT. Translating it yields CASTAFVVNTEAFF. The chain links TRBV12-3 or TRBV12-4 to TRBJ1-1; D unresolved. The CDR3 length is 14 residues. Deletions cut 7 bases from V and 0 bases from J, with 12 bases between.

In its sample, this clonotype was seen a few times. This chain links TRBV5-1 with TRBJ2-5; TRBD1 is a possible D gene (6 bases). The V end was cut by 4 bases, the J end by 3 bases, with 16 bases between. The germline V gene has CDR1 SGHRS and CDR2 YFSETQ. The CDR3 covers 15 residues. Written as DNA, the CDR3 is TGCGCCAGCAGCCGAGGCGCCGGACAGAAAGAGACCCAGTACTTC. It yields the protein CASSRGAGQKETQYF.

The chain recombines TRBV6-1 with TRBJ1-2; perhaps TRBD1 as D (5 bases). V lost 8 bases to trimming and J lost 0 bases, with 13 bases between them. Germline V gene lookup returns CDR1 MNHNS and CDR2 SASEGT. The CDR3 is 14 amino acids. The CDR3 loop is CASLGGAANYGYTF. The CDR3 nucleotides read TGTGCCAGCCTCGGAGGGGCCGCTAACTATGGCTACACCTTC.

V is TRBV7-2 and J is TRBJ2-3; D remains ambiguous. Trimming shortened V by 1 base and J by 11 bases, and 13 bases separated the two germline ends. This CDR3 region has 13 residues. Germline V gene data show CDR1 as SGHTA and CDR2 as FQGNSA. The CDR3, as DNA: TGTGCCAGCAGCTTAGGCCCCGGCTTTGAGCAGTATTTT. This translates into CASSLGPGFEQYF. The whole variable domain, filled in from reference TRBV7-2 and TRBJ2-3, reads GAGVSQSPSNKVTEKGKDVELRCDPISGHTALYWYRQSLGQGLEFLIYFQGNSAPDKSGLPSDRFSAERTGGSVSTLTIQRTQQEDSAVYLCASSLGPGFEQYFGPGTRLTVL.

In its sample, this clonotype was seen a few times. The CDR3 bases are TGTGCCAGCACCACTCCTAGCGGGGGCACAGATACGCAGTATTTT. Amino acids: CASTTPSGGTDTQYF. The rearrangement uses TRBV7-9 and TRBJ2-3, with 9 nucleotides matching TRBD2. CDR1 SEHNR and CDR2 FQNEAQ come from the germline V gene (reference sequence). Trimming cost V 7 bases and J 1 base; bases outside gene matches: 6. There are 15 residues in the CDR3.

This clonotype has just a few counts. This chain uses TRBV4-2 with TRBJ1-2; D perhaps matches TRBD1 (5 bases). Deletions cut 0 bases from V and 4 bases from J, with 15 bases between. Germline lookup yields CDR1 LGHNA and CDR2 YNFKEQ. This CDR3 spans 16 amino acids. The CDR3 region is CASSQDVSGGAYGYTF. CDR3 in DNA: TGTGCCAGCAGCCAAGATGTATCAGGAGGGGCCTATGGCTACACCTTC.

V and J are TRBV3-1 and TRBJ2-1, with no clear D. V lost 2 bases to trimming and J lost 2 bases, with 16 bases between them. The CDR3 totals 17 residues. Germline assignment: CDR1 LGHDT and CDR2 YNNKEL (reference sequence). CDR3 loop: CASSQSWSLPAYNEQFF. DNA of the CDR3: TGTGCCAGCAGCCAAAGTTGGAGTCTTCCCGCCTACAATGAGCAGTTCTTC.

This clonotype was recorded many times. This chain uses TRBV29-1 with TRBJ2-7; the match to TRBD1 covers 10 bases. Germline V gives CDR1 SQVTM, CDR2 ANQGSEA. This CDR3 comprises 13 residues. With V trimmed by 7 bases and J by 5 bases, 8 bases remained unmatched. The CDR3 loop is CSAGTGAGHEQYF. In nucleotides, the CDR3 is TGCAGCGCCGGGACAGGGGCTGGACACGAGCAGTACTTC.

The J gene is TRBJ2-1, the V gene TRBV3-1, with 7 bases fitting TRBD2. CDR1 is LGHDT and CDR2 is YNNKEL in the germline V gene (reference sequence). The CDR3 consists of 17 residues. V trimming: 0 bases; J trimming: 4 bases; junction bases outside the gene matches: 9. Written as DNA, the CDR3 is TGTGCCAGCAGCCAAGATGGGGAGGGCTTTAGGTACAATGAGCAGTTCTTC. Protein: CASSQDGEGFRYNEQFF.

There are a few counts of this clonotype. The V gene is TRBV6-1, the J gene TRBJ1-6; D unresolved. This CDR3 has 15 amino acids. V shed 2 bases and J shed 10 bases, with 15 bases lying between them. Germline CDR1 and CDR2: MNHNS and SASEGT. The CDR3 is CASSEFPTWESPLHF. The CDR3, as DNA: TGTGCCAGCAGTGAATTTCCGACCTGGGAGTCACCCCTCCACTTT.

The V and J genes are TRBV7-2 and TRBJ2-1, with 7 bases that match TRBD2. CDR1 SGHTA and CDR2 FQGNSA come from the germline V gene. CDR3 size: 16 residues. Trimming took 5 bases from V and 1 from J; bases not matched to a gene: 8. CDR3 DNA: TGTGCCAGCAGCAAGTGGGGCGGGAGTTCCTACAATGAGCAGTTCTTC. This codes for CASSKWGGSSYNEQFF.

The chain couples TRBV7-8 to TRBJ2-1, with TRBD2 matching over 9 bases. Germline-derived CDR1 and CDR2 are SGHVS and FQNEAQ. The CDR3 contains 16 residues. The V and J ends lost 3 bases and 4 bases, in that order; junction bases with no gene match: 7. CDR3 region: CASSFGRLAGYNEQFF. The CDR3, as DNA: TGTGCCAGCAGCTTTGGGAGGCTAGCGGGATACAATGAGCAGTTCTTC.